These 18 T cell receptor beta chains were all obtained from the same sample, sequenced in a study of neoadjuvant nivolumab and ipilimumab in lung cancer. Sequencing was performed with immunoSEQ multiplex PCR; in TCRdb, only in-frame clones are kept and a portion is missing. This table has roughly 18,000 clones, under 85% appearing once. This specimen consisted of tumor tissue, obtained after neoadjuvant nivolumab, alone or with ipilimumab, at or shortly before surgery. The receptors here all came from an adult with non-small cell lung cancer.

CDR3 amino acids: CASSLTGLADTQYF. The CDR3 DNA sequence: TGTGCCAGCAGCTTAACGGGACTTGCAGATACGCAGTATTTT. The V gene is TRBV7-9, the J gene TRBJ2-3, with D tentatively TRBD2 (6 bases). The CDR3 length is 14 residues. V was clipped by 2 bases and J by 4 bases, with 10 bases between them. The germline V gene encodes CDR1 SEHNR and CDR2 FQNEAQ (reference sequence).

The J gene is TRBJ1-5, the V gene TRBV7-3; D is possibly TRBD1 (5 bases). This CDR3 has 17 amino acids. Between the trimmed V and J ends, which lost 4 bases and 0 bases, there was a span of 16 bases. Germline CDR1 is SGHTA and CDR2 is FQGTGA. For the CDR3, the DNA is TGTGCCAGCAGCTCGGCGGGACGGTCAAATAGCAATCAGCCCCAGCATTTT. Its protein is CASSSAGRSNSNQPQHF.

This sequence joins TRBV7-2 and TRBJ2-5; a possible D gene is TRBD1 (8 bases). Trimming shortened V by 8 bases and J by 5 bases, and 18 bases separated the two germline ends. This CDR3 contains 14 residues. Germline CDR1 is SGHTA and CDR2 is FQGNSA. This chain's CDR3 is CASATGGLFETQYF. CDR3 DNA: TGTGCCAGCGCAACAGGGGGACTATTTGAGACCCAGTACTTC.

V and J are TRBV29-1 and TRBJ2-5; D might be TRBD1 or TRBD2, each matching 6 bases. The CDR3 loop spans 15 amino acids. V lost 1 base and J 5 bases, leaving 17 bases between the germline ends. Germline CDR1 is SQVTM and CDR2 is ANQGSEA. CDR3 loop: CSVEAAGGTRETQYF. In DNA, the CDR3 is TGCAGCGTTGAAGCTGCTGGGGGGACACGTGAGACCCAGTACTTC.

The sample holds one count of this clone. The J gene is TRBJ2-7, the V gene TRBV19, with 10 bases identical to TRBD1. The V gene end was trimmed by 4 bases and the J gene end by 7 bases; junction bases not matched to a gene: 7. In germline, CDR1 is LNHDA, CDR2 SQIVND (reference sequence). The CDR3 consists of 14 residues. The CDR3: CASSTGTGVGEQYF. CDR3 nucleotides: TGTGCCAGTAGTACGGGGACAGGGGTAGGGGAGCAGTACTTC.

The table lists this clone with a few counts. Written as DNA, the CDR3 is TGCGCCAGCAGCGGGGACAGGGGAGGCACCGGGGAGCTGTTTTTT. Its translation is CASSGDRGGTGELFF. V and J are TRBV5-1 and TRBJ2-2, with TRBD1 matching over 10 bases. Germline trimming cut 4 bases from V and 4 bases from J; bases unmatched to any gene: 4. Germline V CDR1 and CDR2: SGHRS, YFSETQ. The CDR3 consists of 15 residues. The variable domain in full, with the rest retrieved from reference TRBV5-1 and TRBJ2-2, is KAGVTQTPRYLIKTRGQQVTLSCSPISGHRSVSWYQQTPGQGLQFLFEYFSETQRNKGNFPGRFSGRQFSNSRSEMNVSTLELGDSALYLCASSGDRGGTGELFFGEGSRLTVL.

This clone is medium-sized in the sample. This chain joins TRBV7-2 and TRBJ2-7; D not certain. There are 13 residues in the CDR3. Trimming removed 2 bases from V and 6 bases from J, with 11 bases in between. CDR1 and CDR2 (germline): SGHTA, FQGNSA. The CDR3 DNA sequence: TGTGCCAGCAGCTTATCGGTAGATGGCGAGCAGTACTTC. Amino acid sequence: CASSLSVDGEQYF.

The rearrangement uses TRBV5-6 and TRBJ2-7, with a weak D call TRBD1 (5 bases). Germline-derived CDR1 and CDR2 are SGHDT and YYEEEE. The CDR3 loop spans 14 amino acids. V gave up 2 bases and J gave up 0 bases, with 9 bases separating them. The CDR3 region has the DNA TGTGCCAGCAGCTTAGTTGACAGCTCCTACGAGCAGTACTTC. Its translation is CASSLVDSSYEQYF.

The V call is TRBV5-4, the J call TRBJ2-5; TRBD2 matches 10 bases. Germline V CDR1 and CDR2: SGHNT, YYREEE (reference sequence). CDR3 length: 15 residues. V lost 4 bases to trimming and J lost 5 bases; unmatched junction nucleotides: 8. The CDR3 nucleotides read TGTGCCAGCAGCCCCAGAGCGGGGGGGTGGGAGACCCAGTACTTC. Translating it yields CASSPRAGGWETQYF. Full variable domain (rest looked up from reference TRBV5-4 and TRBJ2-5): ETGVTQSPTHLIKTRGQQVTLRCSSQSGHNTVSWYQQALGQGPQFIFQYYREEENGRGNFPPRFSGLQFPNYSSELNVNALELDDSALYLCASSPRAGGWETQYFGPGTRLLVL.

The J gene is TRBJ1-5, the V gene TRBV7-9; possible D gene TRBD1, 5 bases. Germline V gene lookup returns CDR1 SEHNR and CDR2 FQNEAQ (reference sequence). The CDR3 has 16 residues. Trimming took off 2 bases at V and 4 bases at J, with 15 bases between the two ends. Here the CDR3 reads CASSLLYRTRNQPQHF. The CDR3 nucleotides read TGTGCCAGCAGCTTATTATACAGGACAAGAAATCAGCCCCAGCATTTT. Together with reference TRBV7-9 and TRBJ1-5, the CDR3 gives the full variable domain: DTGVSQNPRHKITKRGQNVTFRCDPISEHNRLYWYRQTLGQGPEFLTYFQNEAQLEKSRLLSDRFSAERPKGSFSTLEIQRTEQGDSAMYLCASSLLYRTRNQPQHFGDGTRLSIL.

The rearrangement uses TRBV29-1 and TRBJ1-2; no firm D call. The germline V and J ends were trimmed by 2 bases and 7 bases, with 11 bases remaining between them. The CDR3 extends over 12 amino acids. Germline V lookup: CDR1 SQVTM, CDR2 ANQGSEA. The CDR3 region is CSVEMERRGYTF. The CDR3 DNA reads TGCAGCGTTGAAATGGAACGCCGTGGCTACACCTTC.

The chain couples TRBV6-1 to TRBJ2-1, with TRBD1 identical over 8 bases. Losses at the gene ends were 5 bases for V and 0 bases for J; bases not matched to a gene: 6. Per the germline V gene, CDR1 is MNHNS and CDR2 is SASEGT. The CDR3 covers 16 residues. The CDR3 coding sequence is TGTGCCAGCAGTCAAGATACAGGGGGCTCCTACAATGAGCAGTTCTTC. Translated, it gives CASSQDTGGSYNEQFF.

The gene calls are TRBV4-3 and TRBJ1-2; weak D call: TRBD1 (6 bases). V gave up 3 bases and J gave up 8 bases, with 16 bases separating them. Germline loops: CDR1 LGHNA, CDR2 YSLEER. The CDR3 is made up of 14 amino acids. CDR3 coding DNA: TGCGCCAGCAGCCACCGGGGGGCAGGCGGGGGCTACACCTTC. Translation: CASSHRGAGGGYTF.

The V and J genes are TRBV7-9 and TRBJ1-2; D might be TRBD1 (6 bases). The CDR3 loop spans 13 amino acids. V lost 4 bases and J 9 bases, leaving 15 bases between the germline ends. CDR1 and CDR2 (germline): SEHNR, FQNEAQ (reference sequence). The CDR3 spells CASSSLGGASYTF. DNA for the CDR3: TGTGCCAGCAGCTCGCTGGGGGGGGCAAGCTACACCTTC.

This chain links TRBV7-2 with TRBJ1-1; tentatively, D is TRBD1 (5 bases). From germline, CDR1 is SGHTA and CDR2 FQGNSA. Deletions cut 8 bases from V and 0 bases from J, with 22 bases between. This CDR3 has 17 amino acids. CDR3 sequence (DNA): TGTGCCAGCGAACTTATTCAGGGAAAGCGGCTGAACACTGAAGCTTTCTTT. Its protein product is CASELIQGKRLNTEAFF.

Remarks on this clone: One end of the junction fails to match germline, which may point to a read error. The rearrangement uses TRBV7-2 and TRBJ1-3; D may be TRBD1 (5 bases). Germline V gene data show CDR1 as SGHTA and CDR2 as FQGNSA. CDR3 length equals 14 residues. The CDR3 region has the DNA TGTGCCAGCAGCTCGGGACCTTCTGGGAACACCATATATTTT. This gives the protein CASSSGPSGNTIYF. The full variable domain, rest sourced from reference TRBV7-2 and TRBJ1-3, is GAGVSQSPSNKVTEKGKDVELRCDPISGHTALYWYRQSLGQGLEFLIYFQGNSAPDKSGLPSDRFSAERTGGSVSTLTIQRTQQEDSAVYLCASSSGPSGNTIYFGEGSWLTVV.

The chain employs TRBV5-6 and TRBJ2-6; D is possibly TRBD1 (5 bases). V lost 4 bases to trimming and J lost 0 bases, with 11 bases between them. This CDR3 has 16 residues. CDR1 is SGHDT and CDR2 is YYEEEE in the germline V gene. CDR3: CASSATGVSGANVLTF. The CDR3 bases are TGTGCCAGCAGCGCTACAGGTGTCTCTGGGGCCAACGTCCTGACTTTC. Variable domain in full (rest from reference TRBV5-6 and TRBJ2-6): DAGVTQSPTHLIKTRGQQVTLRCSPKSGHDTVSWYQQALGQGPQFIFQYYEEEERQRGNFPDRFSGHQFPNYSSELNVNALLLGDSALYLCASSATGVSGANVLTFGAGSRLTVL.

The chain carries TRBV28 and TRBJ2-4; perhaps TRBD2 as D (6 bases). Germline assignment: CDR1 MDHEN and CDR2 SYDVKM. CDR3 length equals 16 residues. V was pared by 7 bases and J by 1 base, with 17 bases between. CDR3 coding DNA: TGTGCCAGCATCGGCGGAGGGGCAGAGGCCAAAAACATTCAGTACTTC. It translates to CASIGGGAEAKNIQYF.